These 13 T cell receptor beta chains were all obtained from the same sample, sequenced in a study of shared clonotypes between healthy human individuals. TCRdb's table, derived via immunoSEQ multiplex PCR, lists solely in-frame clones and lacks some. Among around 550,000 clones, 90% to 96% were seen once, and the ten largest hold approximately 0.06%. Material for sequencing was naive CD4+ T cells sorted from blood. Subset noted: CD45RA+ positively selected. These receptor sequences come from a woman in her twenties or thirties in good health.

This clone was recorded once. The chain uses TRBV5-1 and TRBJ2-1, with TRBD2 identical over 13 bases. V lost 7 bases to trimming and J lost 1 base; unmatched junction nucleotides: 11. CDR1 is SGHRS and CDR2 is YFSETQ in the germline V gene. The CDR3 has 18 amino acids. CDR3 region: CASCRTSGSPSSYNEQFF. DNA of the CDR3: TGCGCCAGCTGTCGGACTAGCGGGAGTCCCTCATCCTACAATGAGCAGTTCTTC.

The chain has TRBV19 and TRBJ2-3, with 7 bases fitting TRBD1. V lost 4 bases, J lost 2 bases, and 6 bases stayed unmatched. The CDR3 has 15 amino acids. Germline V gene sequence: CDR1 LNHDA, CDR2 SQIVND (reference sequence). Written as DNA, the CDR3 is TGTGCCAGTAGTACTCGACAGGGTGTCACAGATACGCAGTATTTT. Its translation is CASSTRQGVTDTQYF. The variable domain in full, with the rest retrieved from reference TRBV19 and TRBJ2-3, is DGGITQSPKYLFRKEGQNVTLSCEQNLNHDAMYWYRQDPGQGLRLIYYSQIVNDFQKGDIAEGYSVSREKKESFPLTVTSAQKNPTAFYLCASSTRQGVTDTQYFGPGTRLTVL.

Only a few counts were recorded for this clone. J is TRBJ1-2 and V is TRBV2; D possibly corresponds to TRBD1 (5 bases). Germline V gives CDR1 SNHLY, CDR2 FYNNEI. V was pared by 6 bases and J by 2 bases, with 7 bases between. The CDR3 extends over 12 amino acids. CDR3 sequence (DNA): TGTGCCAGCAGGCGGGGGAACTATGGCTACACCTTC. It translates to CASRRGNYGYTF.

V usage is TRBV6-6 and J usage is TRBJ2-5, with TRBD2 as a possible D gene (5 bases). V was trimmed by 7 bases and J by 4 bases, leaving 13 bases between them. The CDR3 is 13 amino acids. From germline, CDR1 is MNHNY and CDR2 SVGAGI (reference sequence). CDR3 bases: TGTGCCAGCACCTCACGGGGTGGAGAGACCCAGTACTTC. Translated, it gives CASTSRGGETQYF.

The chain employs TRBV18 and TRBJ2-3; 10 bases map to TRBD1. The CDR3 length is 16 residues. The V gene's germline CDR1 is KGHSH and CDR2 LQKENI. V lost 3 bases and J lost 4; bases outside the gene matches: 7. The CDR3 DNA follows: TGTGCCAGCTCACCGAGGACAGGGGGGCAAGCAGATACGCAGTATTTT. Translated: CASSPRTGGQADTQYF.

The chain combines TRBV6-1 with TRBJ1-1, with 7 bases lining up with TRBD1. The CDR3 is made up of 16 amino acids. CDR1 and CDR2 (germline): MNHNS, SASEGT. Unmatched junction bases numbered 6, after V lost 0 bases and J lost 2 bases. The CDR3 coding sequence is TGTGCCAGCAGTGAAGCGCTTAACAGGGGTAACACTGAAGCTTTCTTT. It is translated as CASSEALNRGNTEAFF.

The CDR3 DNA follows: TGTGCCAGCAGCTTAGCGCGTTACGAGCAGTACTTC. It is translated as CASSLARYEQYF. The chain uses TRBV7-2 and TRBJ2-7, with D unresolved. CDR1 and CDR2 (germline): SGHTA, FQGNSA. The CDR3 covers 12 residues. V gave up 0 bases and J gave up 4 bases, with 4 bases separating them.

The chain links TRBV6-1 to TRBJ1-4, with D possibly being TRBD1 (5 bases). The CDR3 length is 14 residues. Deletions cut 6 bases from V and 7 bases from J, with 15 bases between. Germline V gene lookup returns CDR1 MNHNS and CDR2 SASEGT. The CDR3 loop is CASRMGVLGEKLFF. As DNA, the CDR3 is TGTGCCAGCAGGATGGGGGTCTTGGGTGAAAAACTGTTTTTT.

This clone has just one count. The J gene is TRBJ2-2, the V gene TRBV29-1; the D call may be TRBD1 or TRBD2 (6 bases each). Per the germline V gene, CDR1 is SQVTM and CDR2 is ANQGSEA. V was cut by 4 bases and J by 2 bases, with 11 bases left in between. This CDR3 comprises 14 residues. DNA of the CDR3: TGCAGCGTTGGCGGGACACAAAACACCGGGGAGCTGTTTTTT. Translation: CSVGGTQNTGELFF.

Remarks on this clone: At one boundary the junction diverges from the germline segment, which might be a read error. The chain recombines TRBV19 with TRBJ1-5, with D unresolved. This CDR3 has 16 residues. CDR1 and CDR2 (germline): LNHDA, SQIVND (reference sequence). The CDR3 region is CASSTPPLGINQPQHF. CDR3 coding DNA: TGTGCCAGCAGTACACCACCCCTGGGAATCAATCAGCCCCAGCATTTT. The full variable domain, its missing parts supplied by reference TRBV19 and TRBJ1-5, is DGGITQSPKYLFRKEGQNVTLSCEQNLNHDAMYWYRQDPGQGLRLIYYSQIVNDFQKGDIAEGYSVSREKKESFPLTVTSAQKNPTAFYLCASSTPPLGINQPQHFGDGTRLSIL.

This chain joins TRBV28 and TRBJ2-2; maybe TRBD1 (6 bases). Trimming removed 7 bases at V and 13 bases at J, with 28 bases between. Germline CDR1 and CDR2: MDHEN and SYDVKM. The CDR3 sequence is 16 residues long. The CDR3 DNA reads as TGTGCCAGCACCATTGGGGGCGGCAGCAGCGGCCGAGGGCTGTTTTTT. Protein sequence: CASTIGGGSSGRGLFF.

V gene TRBV13 combines with J gene TRBJ2-3; 7 nucleotides match TRBD2. The CDR3 sequence is 15 residues long. Germline assignment: CDR1 PRHDT and CDR2 FYEKMQ (reference sequence). Losses at the gene ends were 4 bases for V and 8 bases for J; bases not matched to a gene: 12. CDR3 DNA: TGTGCCAGCAGCTCGACTAGCCGCCGGGGTGCTACGCAGTATTTT. Translating gives CASSSTSRRGATQYF.

The count of this clone is one. The rearrangement links TRBV7-9 to TRBJ1-1; 7 nucleotides agree with TRBD1. The CDR3 consists of 15 residues. CDR1 SEHNR and CDR2 FQNEAQ come from the germline V gene (reference sequence). Losses at the gene ends were 4 bases for V and 1 base for J; bases not matched to a gene: 6. CDR3 in amino acids: CASSSRGVWNTEAFF. In DNA form, the CDR3 reads TGTGCCAGCAGCTCCAGGGGGGTATGGAACACTGAAGCTTTCTTT. The full variable domain, in which reference TRBV7-9 and TRBJ1-1 provide the parts outside the CDR3, is DTGVSQNPRHKITKRGQNVTFRCDPISEHNRLYWYRQTLGQGPEFLTYFQNEAQLEKSRLLSDRFSAERPKGSFSTLEIQRTEQGDSAMYLCASSSRGVWNTEAFFGQGTRLTVV.